This T cell receptor (beta chain) appears in the sequencing data of a study of tissue T cells after allogeneic stem cell transplantation. The wider study: Gastrointestinal graft-versus-host disease was present in all patients, each treated with several therapy lines. Viable blood and marrow gave sorted CD3+ T cells if numbers allowed.

Whole-study findings and limits: Within patients, tissue anatomy strongly shaped TCR repertoire composition.

Notes on this clone: What it binds is unknown.

TCRdb keeps only in-frame clones here, not all; method: immunoSEQ multiplex PCR. The repertoire holds 25,000 to 35,000 clones, 85% seen once, with about 3.5% in the top ten. The sequence came from a woman aged 18-49 years who later had graft-versus-host disease after an allogeneic stem cell transplant. The sequencing used blood, collected before transplantation.

The CDR3 nucleotides are TGTGCCAGTAGTAATCGAGGAGGAGCGGGAGGGCCGATGAGCTCCTACAATGAGCAGTTCTTC. Residues: CASSNRGGAGGPMSSYNEQFF. The chain links TRBV19 to TRBJ2-1; 10 nucleotides line up with TRBD2. V lost 4 bases and J lost 0; bases outside the gene matches: 18. The CDR3 loop spans 21 amino acids. CDR1 is LNHDA, CDR2 SQIVND, per germline (reference sequence).